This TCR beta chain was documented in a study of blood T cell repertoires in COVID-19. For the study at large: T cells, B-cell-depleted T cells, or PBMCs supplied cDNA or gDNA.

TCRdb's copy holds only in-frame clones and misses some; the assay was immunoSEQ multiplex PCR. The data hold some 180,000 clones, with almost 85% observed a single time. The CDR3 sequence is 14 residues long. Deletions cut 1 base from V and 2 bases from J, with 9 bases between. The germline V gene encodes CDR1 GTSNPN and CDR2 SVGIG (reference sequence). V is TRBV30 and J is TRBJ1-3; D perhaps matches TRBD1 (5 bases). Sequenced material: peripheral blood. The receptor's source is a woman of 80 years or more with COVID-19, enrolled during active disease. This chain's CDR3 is CAWSEGPPGNTIYF. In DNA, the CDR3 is TGTGCCTGGAGTGAGGGGCCACCTGGAAACACCATATATTTT.